What follows are 13 T cell receptor beta chains derived from one specimen sequenced in a study of PD-L1 blockade in urothelial cancer. TCRdb's table, derived via immunoSEQ multiplex PCR, lists solely in-frame clones and lacks some. The table has under 85,000 clones, around 90% seen once; the top ten hold roughly 0.8%. Time point defined: peripheral blood 6 weeks after treatment start. The sequencing here drew on PBMCs, taken around atezolizumab (anti-PD-L1) treatment. Every receptor here comes from a woman aged 80 or over with urothelial cancer.

The CDR3 here is CASRTSYEQYF. The CDR3 bases are TGTGCCAGCAGAACATCCTACGAGCAGTACTTC. The V and J genes are TRBV6-5 and TRBJ2-7; D unresolved. This CDR3 has 11 residues. Germline loops: CDR1 MNHEY, CDR2 SVGAGI. Trimming shortened V by 6 bases and J by 1 base, and 4 bases separated the two germline ends.

The chain joins TRBV10-3 to TRBJ1-1; 7 bases match TRBD1. The CDR3 totals 16 residues. After removal of 0 bases from V and 1 base from J, the junction contained 5 bases not matched to a gene. CDR1 ENHRY and CDR2 SYGVKD come from the germline V gene. Here the CDR3 DNA reads TGTGCCATCAGTGAGTCGACAGGGAAAGGGAACACTGAAGCTTTCTTT. The encoded protein is CAISESTGKGNTEAFF.

CDR3 sequence: CASSLAGAQREETQYF. CDR3 nucleotide sequence: TGTGCCAGCAGCTTAGCTGGAGCACAAAGAGAAGAGACCCAGTACTTC. The chain has TRBV7-2 and TRBJ2-5, with D unresolved. In germline, CDR1 is SGHTA, CDR2 FQGNSA. Trimming pared 0 bases from V and 3 bases from J, leaving 14 bases between. The CDR3 has 16 amino acids.

The rearrangement joins TRBV19 to TRBJ1-2; 8 bases map to TRBD1. CDR1 LNHDA and CDR2 SQIVND come from the germline V gene (reference sequence). The CDR3 covers 18 residues. The V and J ends lost 7 bases and 5 bases, in that order; junction bases with no gene match: 21. The CDR3 is CASNAPGGSPSFRYGYTF. CDR3 in DNA: TGTGCCAGTAACGCCCCAGGGGGCTCGCCCTCTTTTCGGTATGGCTACACCTTC.

The chain joins TRBV6-5 to TRBJ2-1, with 9 bases lining up with TRBD2. From germline, CDR1 is MNHEY and CDR2 SVGAGI. This CDR3 region has 15 residues. V was clipped by 8 bases and J by 9 bases; unmatched bases: 14. The CDR3, as DNA: TGTGCCAGCGGACTTAGCGGGAGTATGCAGGTTGAGCAGTTCTTC. Encoded protein: CASGLSGSMQVEQFF.

This chain uses TRBV7-2 with TRBJ2-7; 9 bases line up with TRBD2. Looked up from germline, CDR1 is SGHTA and CDR2 is FQGNSA. V lost 5 bases to trimming and J lost 3 bases; unmatched junction nucleotides: 5. The CDR3 is made up of 14 amino acids. CDR3 sequence: CASSPGLASYEQYF. Here the CDR3 DNA reads TGTGCCAGCAGCCCGGGACTAGCTAGCTACGAGCAGTACTTC.

CDR3 in DNA: TGTGCCAGTACCGCGGGAGGGGCCCGAGGGGGGAGAGCTGAAGCTTTCTTT. Amino acid sequence: CASTAGGARGGRAEAFF. V gene TRBV19 combines with J gene TRBJ1-1; TRBD1 is a possible D gene (6 bases). V was clipped by 7 bases and J by 6 bases, with 27 bases between them. The germline CDR1 and CDR2 sequences are LNHDA and SQIVND (reference sequence). CDR3 size: 17 residues.

The chain recombines TRBV6-1 with TRBJ2-2, with 12 nucleotides matching TRBD2. J was trimmed by 4 bases and V by 0 bases; bases with no gene match: 3. Germline CDR1 MNHNS, CDR2 SASEGT. The CDR3 is made up of 17 amino acids. The CDR3: CASSEALAGGFTGELFF. The CDR3 region has the DNA TGTGCCAGCAGTGAAGCGCTAGCGGGGGGGTTCACCGGGGAGCTGTTTTTT.

The chain links TRBV7-3 to TRBJ2-2; D is perhaps TRBD2 (5 bases). CDR1 and CDR2 from the germline V gene are SGHTA and FQGTGA. V was shortened by 1 base and J by 8 bases, with 5 bases between the two germline ends. This CDR3 spans 12 amino acids. The CDR3 nucleotides are TGTGCCAGCAGCTTAAGGGAGGGGGAGCTGTTTTTT. This translates into CASSLREGELFF.

A single count supports this clone. The V and J genes are TRBV5-1 and TRBJ2-2, with unresolved D. Germline values: CDR1 SGHRS, CDR2 YFSETQ. The V gene lost 2 bases and the J gene lost 4 bases, with 3 bases spanning the gap. The CDR3 has 12 amino acids. The CDR3 nucleotides are TGCGCCAGCAGCTTCGGCACCGGGGAGCTGTTTTTT. This gives the protein CASSFGTGELFF. The full variable domain, completed using reference TRBV5-1 and TRBJ2-2, is KAGVTQTPRYLIKTRGQQVTLSCSPISGHRSVSWYQQTPGQGLQFLFEYFSETQRNKGNFPGRFSGRQFSNSRSEMNVSTLELGDSALYLCASSFGTGELFFGEGSRLTVL.

This clone was counted only a few times. V and J are TRBV21-1 and TRBJ1-1; no check of the table's D call, TRBD1, against the DNA was made. TRBV21-1 is a pseudogene segment. This CDR3 is 16 amino acids long. This CDR3 is CASSKAEGASCTEAFF. CDR3 DNA sequence: TGTGCCAGCAGCAAAGCTGAGGGGGCCTCTTGTACTGAAGCTTTCTTT.

The J gene is TRBJ2-7, the V gene TRBV5-1; TRBD2 matches at 9 bases. Germline assignment: CDR1 SGHRS and CDR2 YFSETQ. The ends lost 0 bases at V and 6 bases at J; junction bases unmatched: 4. CDR3 length equals 14 residues. In nucleotides, the CDR3 is TGCGCCAGCAGCTTGGTGCGGGGGGGCCCCGAGCAGTACTTC. Translated: CASSLVRGGPEQYF.

The gene calls are TRBV7-8 and TRBJ1-1; 10 bases are shared with TRBD1. In germline, CDR1 is SGHVS, CDR2 FQNEAQ. The CDR3 extends over 16 amino acids. V lost 5 bases and J lost 1; bases outside the gene matches: 7. In DNA form, the CDR3 reads TGTGCCAGCAGCCCTTTGACAGGGGGCGAGAACACTGAAGCTTTCTTT. Protein product: CASSPLTGGENTEAFF. The full variable domain, in which reference TRBV7-8 and TRBJ1-1 provide the parts outside the CDR3, is GAGVSQSPRYKVAKRGQDVALRCDPISGHVSLFWYQQALGQGPEFLTYFQNEAQLDKSGLPSDRFFAERPEGSVSTLKIQRTQQEDSAVYLCASSPLTGGENTEAFFGQGTRLTVV.